This T cell receptor (beta chain) stems from a study of identical twins (dated by TCRdb to about 2016). Broadly, across the study: The study deep-sequenced TCR alpha and beta repertoires from monozygotic twins, unrelated adults of various ages and cord blood to test whether fetal clonotypes persist. To rule out contamination, replicate twin experiments were performed at different times with different library preparation protocols.

The paper's findings and limits, for the study overall: Compared with coincidental sharing between unrelated individuals, an excess of low generation-probability sequences was observed among out-of-frame TCR alpha sequences shared between twins. A weaker excess of twin sharing was found in beta out-of-frame sequences because the signal-to-noise ratio was lowered by fewer shared sequences. Because the same donors could not be followed over many years, conclusions were based on cross-sectional statistical analysis. Zero-insertion analyses could be partly confounded by invariant T cells such as MAIT and iNKT, though diverse VJ usage argued against such confounding for most clonotypes. Abundant cord blood beta clonotypes had fewer insertions, young adult naive repertoires showed a similar but weaker trend, and memory repertoires showed no such trend. In monozygotic twins, recombination models systematically underestimated out-of-frame TCR alpha sharing, but the models matched the sharing seen between unrelated individuals.

There are 15 amino acids in the CDR3, from cysteine to phenylalanine inclusive. Kept here is only the CDR3 DNA, which spans 45 bases and is read in frame from base 1. V loses 6 bases of germline sequence and J loses 10 bases, and the interval between the two ends is 19 bases. CDR1 SGHVS and CDR2 FNYEAQ were looked up in the germline V gene. To prepare the library, 5' RACE was applied. Sequencing was performed on an Illumina HiSeq 2000. Template switching introduced a universal primer binding site; the final cDNA contained a unique molecular identifier, enabling accurate counting of TCR cDNA molecules. Specific primers in the conserved constant-segment region were used to synthesize first-strand cDNA for the TCR alpha and beta chains. To control for contamination, each cDNA library was double barcoded with a SMART-Mk sample barcode plus Illumina barcodes. TruSeq adapter sequences along with Illumina sample barcodes were introduced in two successive PCR steps. The TCR alpha and beta cDNA libraries were sequenced on the Illumina HiSeq platform using custom primers. In the authors' own workflow: Raw reads were processed with MiGEC to extract unique molecular identifiers, and MiXCR was used to determine CDR3 positions. For each individual, recombination models were inferred using an EM algorithm with the repgenHMM and IGoR tools. The analysis of shared clonotypes was done with the tcR package in R, with sharing normalized by the product of cloneset sizes. Out-of-frame nonproductive sequences were analyzed to study raw recombination free of thymic and clonal selection effects. TCRdb's own reprocessing of the public reads used fastp at Q25 and MiXCR and kept productive beta chains. Identical CDR3 protein sequences are pooled into one entry, listed with their most common genes and DNA. The V and J calls were determined by TCRdb, not by the authors. Counted in this sample were about 810,000 distinct CDR3 sequences; about 12% of them appeared once. The top ten clonotypes cover around 1.5% of the sample.

All donors were healthy Caucasians. Three pairs of female monozygotic twins, all aged 18 to 29 years, were included in the twin cohort. RNA for TCR libraries was isolated from peripheral blood mononuclear cells. A word on this clonotype: No cognate antigen has been identified for it. Qualities for individual bases were not recorded, and no much larger clone is one base off.

This same sample was also taken into another study, of yellow fever vaccine responses in identical twins. As the second study states: According to the authors, in identical twins the way T cells responded to vaccination appeared partly convergent and partly personalized. The study precisely tracked vaccine-responding T cell clones in identical twins.

This chain joins TRBV7-6 to TRBJ1-6; confidence is insufficient to name the D gene. Sequencing was done on a sample of PBMCs. The source is a woman under 30 in good health. CDR3 reads: CASRAGFGLESPLHF. The base sequence is TGTGCCAGCAGGGCCGGGTTTGGGCTTGAATCACCCCTCCACTTT.